The 11 T cell receptor beta chains presented below share a single source sample, sequenced in a study of T-cell reconstitution after alpha-beta-depleted transplantation in children. A TCRbeta library incorporating unique molecular identifiers was prepared. Each CDR3 protein gets one entry after TCRdb re-called the PCR reads with MiXCR. In the table there are about 300,000 distinct CDR3 sequences, 10% of which are singletons. Specimen: PBMCs, collected before TCRalphabeta/CD19-depleted stem cell transplant. The receptors were gathered from a boy younger than two with acute myeloid leukemia, due to receive a stem cell transplant.

This clonotype was observed many times. J is TRBJ1-2 and V is TRBV20-1; no reliable D call. V was cut by 0 bases and J by 2 bases, with 10 bases left in between. This CDR3 spans 14 amino acids. Germline V gene data show CDR1 as DFQATT and CDR2 as SNEGSKA (reference sequence). The CDR3 nucleotides are TGCAGTGCTAGAGAAGCAGGCCTAAACTATGGCTACACCTTC. Amino acid sequence: CSAREAGLNYGYTF.

The CDR3 nucleotides are TGTGCCAGCAGCTTAGTTCATAGCGGGACCACCAATGAGCAGTTCTTC. Protein: CASSLVHSGTTNEQFF. This chain uses TRBV7-8 with TRBJ2-1; 8 bases fit TRBD2. This CDR3 region has 16 residues. Unmatched junction bases numbered 8, after V lost 1 base and J lost 6 bases. From germline, CDR1 is SGHVS and CDR2 FQNEAQ.

This clonotype appeared many times. V gene TRBV4-2 combines with J gene TRBJ2-3; D unclear. CDR1 LGHNA and CDR2 YNFKEQ come from the germline V gene. V lost 2 bases, J lost 0 bases, and 15 bases lay in between. CDR3 length: 17 amino acids. This chain's CDR3 is CASSQWVLGLSTDTQYF. The CDR3 bases are TGTGCCAGCAGCCAATGGGTCTTAGGGCTCAGCACAGATACGCAGTATTTT.

This clonotype showed up many times. V is TRBV20-1 and J is TRBJ1-1, with D possibly being TRBD1 (6 bases). Germline V CDR1 and CDR2: DFQATT, SNEGSKA (reference sequence). V lost 5 bases to trimming and J lost 4 bases, with 17 bases between them. There are 14 residues in the CDR3. The CDR3 sequence is CSARNYRAGTEAFF. CDR3 sequence (DNA): TGCAGTGCTCGTAACTACAGGGCGGGCACTGAAGCTTTCTTT.

This clonotype was seen ten or more times. The genes are TRBV29-1 and TRBJ1-1; D gene uncertain. V was shortened by 0 bases and J by 1 base, with 6 bases between the two germline ends. Germline CDR1 and CDR2: SQVTM and ANQGSEA. There are 13 residues in the CDR3. CDR3 sequence reads: CSVEEHENTEAFF. The CDR3 coding sequence is TGCAGCGTTGAAGAGCACGAGAACACTGAAGCTTTCTTT.

This clonotype showed up many times. V and J are TRBV5-1 and TRBJ1-5; D unclear. Germline V gene sequence: CDR1 SGHRS, CDR2 YFSETQ. The CDR3 has 15 residues. V lost 4 bases to trimming and J lost 0 bases, with 11 bases between them. The CDR3 nucleotides read TGCGCCAGCAGCCCTGGCGGTAATAGCAATCAGCCCCAGCATTTT. Its translation is CASSPGGNSNQPQHF.

This clonotype was recorded at least ten times. The J gene is TRBJ2-2, the V gene TRBV5-1, with 9 nucleotides matching TRBD2. The germline gives CDR1 SGHRS, CDR2 YFSETQ. V was clipped by 5 bases and J by 0 bases; unmatched bases: 5. The CDR3 contains 16 residues. The CDR3 sequence is CASSGTSGSNTGELFF. As DNA, the CDR3 is TGCGCCAGCAGTGGAACTAGCGGGTCGAACACCGGGGAGCTGTTTTTT.

This clonotype was seen repeatedly, ten times or more. The chain employs TRBV5-6 and TRBJ2-7; D not resolved. Germline CDR1 SGHDT, CDR2 YYEEEE. V lost 4 bases and J lost 3, with 17 bases in between. This CDR3 has 15 residues. The CDR3 region is CASSPPPTARYEQYF. The CDR3 DNA follows: TGTGCCAGCAGCCCTCCTCCTACGGCCCGCTACGAGCAGTACTTC. Full variable domain (outside the CDR3, taken from reference TRBV5-6 and TRBJ2-7): DAGVTQSPTHLIKTRGQQVTLRCSPKSGHDTVSWYQQALGQGPQFIFQYYEEEERQRGNFPDRFSGHQFPNYSSELNVNALLLGDSALYLCASSPPPTARYEQYFGPGTRLTVT.

J is TRBJ2-5 and V is TRBV20-1; 9 bases map to TRBD1. There are 17 residues in the CDR3. Per the germline V gene, CDR1 is DFQATT and CDR2 is SNEGSKA (reference sequence). The junction had 17 bases not matched to a gene; V was cut back by 4 bases and J by 5 bases. The CDR3 sequence: CSAIRLEYRGRGETQYF. CDR3 sequence (DNA): TGCAGTGCTATTCGATTGGAATACAGGGGGCGGGGGGAGACCCAGTACTTC.

This clonotype showed up just a few times. CDR3 loop: CASSPALGSSSGANVLTF. In DNA form, the CDR3 reads TGTGCCAGCAGCCCGGCCCTAGGTTCCAGCTCTGGGGCCAACGTCCTGACTTTC. This chain uses TRBV7-2 with TRBJ2-6; D not resolved. CDR1 is SGHTA and CDR2 is FQGNSA in the germline V gene. The germline V and J ends were trimmed by 5 bases and 0 bases, with 17 bases remaining between them. The CDR3 length is 18 residues. Variable domain in full (rest from reference TRBV7-2 and TRBJ2-6): GAGVSQSPSNKVTEKGKDVELRCDPISGHTALYWYRQSLGQGLEFLIYFQGNSAPDKSGLPSDRFSAERTGGSVSTLTIQRTQQEDSAVYLCASSPALGSSSGANVLTFGAGSRLTVL.

This clonotype has a handful of counts. V gene TRBV20-1 combines with J gene TRBJ2-7, with D possibly TRBD1 on 6 matching bases. In germline, CDR1 is DFQATT, CDR2 SNEGSKA (reference sequence). V was trimmed by 0 bases and J by 3 bases, leaving 21 bases between them. This CDR3 has 17 amino acids. CDR3 DNA sequence: TGCAGTGCTAGAGACCCCTCCCTACAGGGTTCGGTCTACGAGCAGTACTTC. Protein product: CSARDPSLQGSVYEQYF.